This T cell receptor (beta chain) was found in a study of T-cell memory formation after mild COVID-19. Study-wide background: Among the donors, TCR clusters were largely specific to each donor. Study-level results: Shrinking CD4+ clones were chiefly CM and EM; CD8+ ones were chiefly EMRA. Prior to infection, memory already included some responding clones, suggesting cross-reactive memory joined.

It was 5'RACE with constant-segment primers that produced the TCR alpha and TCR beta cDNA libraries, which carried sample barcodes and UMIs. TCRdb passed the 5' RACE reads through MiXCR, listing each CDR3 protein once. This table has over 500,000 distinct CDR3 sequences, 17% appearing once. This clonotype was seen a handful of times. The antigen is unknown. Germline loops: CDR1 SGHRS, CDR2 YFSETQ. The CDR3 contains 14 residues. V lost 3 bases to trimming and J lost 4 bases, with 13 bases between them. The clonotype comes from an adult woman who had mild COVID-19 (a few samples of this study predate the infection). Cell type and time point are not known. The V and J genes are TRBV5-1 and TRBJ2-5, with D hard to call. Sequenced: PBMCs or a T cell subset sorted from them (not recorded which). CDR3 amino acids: CASSSAPARETQYF. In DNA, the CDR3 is TGCGCCAGCAGCTCGGCGCCGGCGAGAGAGACCCAGTACTTC.